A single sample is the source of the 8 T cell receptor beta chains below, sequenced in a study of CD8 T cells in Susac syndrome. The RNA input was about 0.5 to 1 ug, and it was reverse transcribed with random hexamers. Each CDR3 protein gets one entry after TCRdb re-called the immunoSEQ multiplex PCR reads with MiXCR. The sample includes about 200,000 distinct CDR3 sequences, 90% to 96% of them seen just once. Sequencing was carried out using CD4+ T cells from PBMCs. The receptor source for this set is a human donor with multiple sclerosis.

CDR3 sequence reads: CSAAGSGGDEQYF. CDR3 nucleotides: TGCAGTGCCGCAGGGAGCGGGGGCGACGAGCAGTACTTC. The chain combines TRBV20-1 with TRBJ2-7, with TRBD2 matching over 8 bases. Germline V gene sequence: CDR1 DFQATT, CDR2 SNEGSKA (reference sequence). The CDR3 is 13 residues long. V shed 6 bases, J shed 5 bases, and the junction held 9 bases outside the gene matches.

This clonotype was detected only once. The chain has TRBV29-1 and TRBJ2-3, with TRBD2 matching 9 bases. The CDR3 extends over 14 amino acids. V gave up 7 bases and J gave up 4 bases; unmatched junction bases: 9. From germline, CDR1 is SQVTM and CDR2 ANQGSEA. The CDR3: CSGAGGPGSDTQYF. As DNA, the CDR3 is TGCAGCGGCGCGGGGGGGCCGGGATCAGATACGCAGTATTTT.

The CDR3 nucleotides read TGTGCCAGCAGCTCCGGACTCGGAAGCTCCTACGAGCAGTACTTC. Translating it yields CASSSGLGSSYEQYF. The chain links TRBV5-6 to TRBJ2-7; tentatively, D is TRBD2 (5 bases). CDR1 and CDR2 from the germline V gene are SGHDT and YYEEEE. The CDR3 totals 15 residues. The germline V and J ends were trimmed by 3 bases and 0 bases, with 13 bases remaining between them.

The CDR3, as DNA: TGTGCCAGCAGCCCTCAGTTTGACGAGACCCAGTACTTC. It yields the protein CASSPQFDETQYF. V and J are TRBV7-2 and TRBJ2-5; no clear D. CDR1 is SGHTA, CDR2 FQGNSA, per germline. The CDR3 runs to 13 residues. The V end lost 5 bases, the J end lost 5 bases, and 12 bases lay between the germline ends.

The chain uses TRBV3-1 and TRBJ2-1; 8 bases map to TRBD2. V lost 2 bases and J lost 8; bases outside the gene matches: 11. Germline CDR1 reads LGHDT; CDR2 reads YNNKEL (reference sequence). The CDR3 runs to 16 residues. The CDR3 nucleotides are TGTGCCAGCAGCCAACGGTTAGCGGGACCCTTCGATGAGCAGTTCTTC. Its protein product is CASSQRLAGPFDEQFF.

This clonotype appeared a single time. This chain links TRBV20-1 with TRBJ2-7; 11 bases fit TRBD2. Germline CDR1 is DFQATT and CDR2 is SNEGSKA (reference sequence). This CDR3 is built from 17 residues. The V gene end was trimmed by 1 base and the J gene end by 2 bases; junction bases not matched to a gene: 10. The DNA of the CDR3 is TGCAGTGCTAGAGGTCGGACTAGCGGGTCTGCGGCCTACGAGCAGTACTTC. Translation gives CSARGRTSGSAAYEQYF.

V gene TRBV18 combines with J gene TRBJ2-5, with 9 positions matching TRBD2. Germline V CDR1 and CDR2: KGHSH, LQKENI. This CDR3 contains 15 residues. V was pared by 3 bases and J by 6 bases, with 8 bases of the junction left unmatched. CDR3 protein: CASSPLAGPPKTQYF. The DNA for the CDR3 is TGTGCCAGCTCACCGCTAGCGGGGCCCCCAAAGACCCAGTACTTC.

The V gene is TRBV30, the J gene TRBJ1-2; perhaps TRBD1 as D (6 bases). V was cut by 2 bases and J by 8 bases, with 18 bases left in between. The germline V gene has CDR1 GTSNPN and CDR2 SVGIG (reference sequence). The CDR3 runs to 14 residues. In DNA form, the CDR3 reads TGTGCCTGGAGTTTCCTCGGGGGCGCAGAAGGCTACACCTTC. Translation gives CAWSFLGGAEGYTF. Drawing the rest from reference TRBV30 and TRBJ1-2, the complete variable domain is SQTIHQWPATLVQPVGSPLSLECTVEGTSNPNLYWYRQAAGRGLQLLFYSVGIGQISSEVPQNLSASRPQDRQFILSSKKLLLSDSGFYLCAWSFLGGAEGYTFGSGTRLTVV.